The present T cell receptor beta chain was sequenced within a study of shared clonotypes between healthy human individuals. Study in general: Per donor, CD8 memory used one plate, CD8 naive used two, CD4 memory used three and CD4 naive used three.

The CD4+ fraction was divided into a CD45RA+ naive subset and a CD45RA-negative memory subset. Sorted subsets were amplified in replicate PCRs using 200 ng DNA, some 31,000 T cell genomes. Data came from immunoSEQ multiplex PCR; TCRdb stores just in-frame clones and leaves some out. The sample carries around 700,000 clones, 60% to 75% recorded once. CDR1 MDHEN and CDR2 SYDVKM come from the germline V gene. This CDR3 contains 16 residues. V dropped 5 bases and J dropped 0; count of bases not matched to a gene: 7. Sample: memory CD4+ T cells sorted from blood. As for subset: CD45RA-negative fraction. The V gene is TRBV28, the J gene TRBJ2-1, with TRBD1 identical over 7 bases. The TCR comes from a woman under 40 in good health. Here the CDR3 DNA reads TGTGCCAGCAGTGTCGGGACAGCCGACTCCTACAATGAGCAGTTCTTC. Encoded protein: CASSVGTADSYNEQFF. The variable domain in full, completed from reference TRBV28 and TRBJ2-1, reads DVKVTQSSRYLVKRTGEKVFLECVQDMDHENMFWYRQDPGLGLRLIYFSYDVKMKEKGDIPEGYSVSREKKERFSLILESASTNQTSMYLCASSVGTADSYNEQFFGPGTRLTVL.